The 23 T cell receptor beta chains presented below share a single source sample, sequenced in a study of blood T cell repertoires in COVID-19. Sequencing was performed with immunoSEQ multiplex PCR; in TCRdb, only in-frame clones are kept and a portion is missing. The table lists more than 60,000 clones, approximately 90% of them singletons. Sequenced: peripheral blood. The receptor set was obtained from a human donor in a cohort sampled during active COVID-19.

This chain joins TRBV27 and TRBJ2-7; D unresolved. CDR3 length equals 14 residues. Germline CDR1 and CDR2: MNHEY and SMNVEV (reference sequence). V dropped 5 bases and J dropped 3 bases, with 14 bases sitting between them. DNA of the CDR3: TGTGCCAGCAGTCCAAGGCTCACAGTCTACGAGCAGTACTTC. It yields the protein CASSPRLTVYEQYF.

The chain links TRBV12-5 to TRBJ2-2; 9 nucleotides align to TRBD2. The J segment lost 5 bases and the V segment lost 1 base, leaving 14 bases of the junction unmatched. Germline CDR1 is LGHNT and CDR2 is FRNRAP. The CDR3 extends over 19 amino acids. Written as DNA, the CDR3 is TGTGCTAGTGGTTTGGCCAGCGGGGGGCTGGAAAAGAGGACCGGGGAGCTGTTTTTT. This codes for CASGLASGGLEKRTGELFF.

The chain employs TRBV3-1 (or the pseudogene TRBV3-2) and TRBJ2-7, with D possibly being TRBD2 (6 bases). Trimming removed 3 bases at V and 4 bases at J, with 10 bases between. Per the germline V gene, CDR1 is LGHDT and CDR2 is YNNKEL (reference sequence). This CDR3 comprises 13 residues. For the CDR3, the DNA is TGTGCCAGCAGCCAGTGGGGGGAGTACGAGCAGTACTTC. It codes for CASSQWGEYEQYF.

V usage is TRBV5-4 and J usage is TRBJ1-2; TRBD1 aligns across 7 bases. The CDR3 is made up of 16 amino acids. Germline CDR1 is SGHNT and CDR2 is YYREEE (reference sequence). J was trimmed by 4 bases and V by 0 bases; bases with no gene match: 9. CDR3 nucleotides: TGTGCCAGCAGCTTGGGCGCAGAGAGGACAGGCTATGGCTACACCTTC. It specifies CASSLGAERTGYGYTF.

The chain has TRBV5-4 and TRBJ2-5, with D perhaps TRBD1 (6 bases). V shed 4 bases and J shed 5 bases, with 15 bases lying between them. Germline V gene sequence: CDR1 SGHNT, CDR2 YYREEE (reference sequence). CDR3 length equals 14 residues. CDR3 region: CASSLAGDLETQYF. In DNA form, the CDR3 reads TGTGCCAGCAGCCTAGCAGGGGATTTGGAGACCCAGTACTTC.

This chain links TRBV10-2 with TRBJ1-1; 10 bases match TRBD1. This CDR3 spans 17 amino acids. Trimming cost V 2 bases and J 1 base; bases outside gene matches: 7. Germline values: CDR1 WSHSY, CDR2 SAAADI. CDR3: CASSEPRTGGGNTEAFF. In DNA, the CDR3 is TGCGCCAGCAGTGAGCCCAGGACAGGGGGAGGGAACACTGAAGCTTTCTTT.

The CDR3 region has the DNA TGTGTCACGCAGGGGAATAATAATTCACCCCTCCACTTT. Encoded protein: CVTQGNNNSPLHF. This sequence joins TRBV28 and TRBJ1-6; D is possibly TRBD1 (6 bases). Germline CDR1 and CDR2: MDHEN and SYDVKM. The length of the CDR3 is 13 residues.

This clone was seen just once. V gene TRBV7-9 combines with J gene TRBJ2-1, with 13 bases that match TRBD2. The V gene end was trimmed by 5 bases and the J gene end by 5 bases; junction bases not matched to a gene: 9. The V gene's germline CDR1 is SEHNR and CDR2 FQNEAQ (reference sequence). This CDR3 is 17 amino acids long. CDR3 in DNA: TGTGCCAGCAGCACCTTCCAGACTAGCGGGGGGAACAATGAGCAGTTCTTC. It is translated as CASSTFQTSGGNNEQFF. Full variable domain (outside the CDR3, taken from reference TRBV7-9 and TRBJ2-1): DTGVSQNPRHKITKRGQNVTFRCDPISEHNRLYWYRQTLGQGPEFLTYFQNEAQLEKSRLLSDRFSAERPKGSFSTLEIQRTEQGDSAMYLCASSTFQTSGGNNEQFFGPGTRLTVL.

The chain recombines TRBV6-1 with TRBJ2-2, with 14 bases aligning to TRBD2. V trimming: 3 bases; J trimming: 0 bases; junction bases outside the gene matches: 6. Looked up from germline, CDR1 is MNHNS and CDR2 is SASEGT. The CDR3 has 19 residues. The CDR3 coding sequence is TGTGCCAGCAGTGACCCCGGACTAGCGGGGGGTTCGAACACCGGGGAGCTGTTTTTT. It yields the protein CASSDPGLAGGSNTGELFF.

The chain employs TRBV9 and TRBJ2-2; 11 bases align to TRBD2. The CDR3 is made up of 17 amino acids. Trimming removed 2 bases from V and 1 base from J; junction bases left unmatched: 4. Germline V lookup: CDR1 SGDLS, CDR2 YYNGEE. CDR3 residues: CASSVATSGGNTGELFF. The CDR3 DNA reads TGTGCCAGCAGCGTCGCCACTAGCGGGGGGAACACCGGGGAGCTGTTTTTT.

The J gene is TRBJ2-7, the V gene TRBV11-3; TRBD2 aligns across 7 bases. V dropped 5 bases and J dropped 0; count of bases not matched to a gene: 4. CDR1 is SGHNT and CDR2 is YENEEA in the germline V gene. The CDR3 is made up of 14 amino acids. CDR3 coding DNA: TGTGCCAGCAGCCCGGGCGGGGGCTCCTACGAGCAGTACTTC. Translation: CASSPGGGSYEQYF.

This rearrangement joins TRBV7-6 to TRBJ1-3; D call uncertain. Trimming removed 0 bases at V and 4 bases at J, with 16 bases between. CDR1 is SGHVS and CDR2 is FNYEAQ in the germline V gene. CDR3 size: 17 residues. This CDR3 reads CASSLAVGLGVGNTIYF. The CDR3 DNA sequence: TGTGCCAGCAGCTTAGCCGTGGGCCTCGGGGTAGGAAACACCATATATTTT.

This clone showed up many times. CDR3 sequence: CASSVDPGGTMNTEAFF. In DNA, the CDR3 is TGTGCCAGCAGCGTAGATCCAGGCGGGACCATGAACACTGAAGCTTTCTTT. The V and J genes are TRBV9 and TRBJ1-1, with D perhaps matching TRBD1 (5 bases). Trimming took 0 bases from V and 0 from J, leaving 15 bases between them. Germline CDR1 reads SGDLS; CDR2 reads YYNGEE. CDR3 length: 17 residues.

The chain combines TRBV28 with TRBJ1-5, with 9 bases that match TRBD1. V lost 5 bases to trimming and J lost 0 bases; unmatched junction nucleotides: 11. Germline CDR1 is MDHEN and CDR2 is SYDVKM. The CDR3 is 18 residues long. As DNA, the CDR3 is TGTGCCAGCAGTGATCCGGGACAGGGTCGTTATAGCAATCAGCCCCAGCATTTT. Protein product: CASSDPGQGRYSNQPQHF.

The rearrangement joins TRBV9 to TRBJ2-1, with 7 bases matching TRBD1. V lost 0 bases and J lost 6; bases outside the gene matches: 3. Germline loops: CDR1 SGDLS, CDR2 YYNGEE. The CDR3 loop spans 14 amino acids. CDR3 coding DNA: TGTGCCAGCAGCGTAGTCTCAGGGGGCAATGAGCAGTTCTTC. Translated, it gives CASSVVSGGNEQFF.

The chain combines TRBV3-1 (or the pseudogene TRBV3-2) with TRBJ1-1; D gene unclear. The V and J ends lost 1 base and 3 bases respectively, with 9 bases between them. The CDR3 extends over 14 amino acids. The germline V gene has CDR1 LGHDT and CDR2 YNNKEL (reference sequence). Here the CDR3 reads CASSQVPRDTEAFF. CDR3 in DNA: TGTGCCAGCAGCCAAGTCCCCCGGGACACTGAAGCTTTCTTT.

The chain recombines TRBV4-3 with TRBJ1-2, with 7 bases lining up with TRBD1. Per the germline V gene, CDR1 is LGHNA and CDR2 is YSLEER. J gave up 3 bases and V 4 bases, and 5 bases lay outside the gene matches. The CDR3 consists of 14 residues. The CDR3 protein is CASSPYRGHYGYTF. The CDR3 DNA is TGCGCCAGCAGCCCATACAGGGGACACTATGGCTACACCTTC.

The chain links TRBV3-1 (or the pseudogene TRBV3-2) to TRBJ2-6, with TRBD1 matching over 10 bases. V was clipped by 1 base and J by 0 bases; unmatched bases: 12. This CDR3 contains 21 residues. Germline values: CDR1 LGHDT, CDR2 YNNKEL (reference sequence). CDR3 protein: CASSQAPRDRGLCSGANVLTF. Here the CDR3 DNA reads TGTGCCAGCAGCCAAGCTCCAAGGGACAGGGGACTCTGCTCTGGGGCCAACGTCCTGACTTTC.

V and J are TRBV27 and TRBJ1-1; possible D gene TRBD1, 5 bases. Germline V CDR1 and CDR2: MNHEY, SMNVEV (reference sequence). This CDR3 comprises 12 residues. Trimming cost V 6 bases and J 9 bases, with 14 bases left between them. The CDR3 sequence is CASRDSLSKAFF. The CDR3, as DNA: TGTGCCAGCAGAGACAGTCTAAGTAAAGCTTTCTTT.

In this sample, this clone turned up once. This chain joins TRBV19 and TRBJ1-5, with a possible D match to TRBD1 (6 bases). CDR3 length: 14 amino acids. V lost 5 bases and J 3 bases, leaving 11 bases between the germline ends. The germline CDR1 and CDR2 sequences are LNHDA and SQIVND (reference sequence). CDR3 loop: CASSSRDINQPQHF. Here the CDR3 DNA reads TGTGCCAGTAGTTCCCGGGACATCAATCAGCCCCAGCATTTT. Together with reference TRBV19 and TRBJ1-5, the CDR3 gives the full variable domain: DGGITQSPKYLFRKEGQNVTLSCEQNLNHDAMYWYRQDPGQGLRLIYYSQIVNDFQKGDIAEGYSVSREKKESFPLTVTSAQKNPTAFYLCASSSRDINQPQHFGDGTRLSIL.

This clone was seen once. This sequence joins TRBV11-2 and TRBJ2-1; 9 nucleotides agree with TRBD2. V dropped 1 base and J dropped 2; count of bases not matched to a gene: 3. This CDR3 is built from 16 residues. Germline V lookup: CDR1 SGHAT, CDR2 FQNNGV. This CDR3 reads CASSLAAGGAYNEQFF. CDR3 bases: TGTGCCAGCAGCTTAGCGGCGGGGGGGGCCTACAATGAGCAGTTCTTC. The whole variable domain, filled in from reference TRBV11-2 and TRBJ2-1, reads EAGVAQSPRYKIIEKRQSVAFWCNPISGHATLYWYQQILGQGPKLLIQFQNNGVVDDSQLPKDRFSAERLKGVDSTLKIQPAKLEDSAVYLCASSLAAGGAYNEQFFGPGTRLTVL.

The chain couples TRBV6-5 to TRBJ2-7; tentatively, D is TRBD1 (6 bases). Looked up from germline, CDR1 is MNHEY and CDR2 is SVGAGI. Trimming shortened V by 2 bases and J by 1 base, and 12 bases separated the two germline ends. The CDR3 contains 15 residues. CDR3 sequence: CASSYGGGTSYEQYF. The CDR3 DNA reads TGTGCCAGCAGTTACGGGGGCGGTACGTCCTACGAGCAGTACTTC.

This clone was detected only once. The CDR3 is CATSAAGDQPQHF. The CDR3 nucleotides are TGTGCCACCAGTGCGGCAGGGGATCAGCCCCAGCATTTT. This chain joins TRBV24-1 and TRBJ1-5; perhaps TRBD1 as D (6 bases). The CDR3 contains 13 residues. Germline V gene data show CDR1 as KGHDR and CDR2 as SFDVKD. Between the trimmed V and J ends, which lost 5 bases and 5 bases, there was a span of 9 bases.